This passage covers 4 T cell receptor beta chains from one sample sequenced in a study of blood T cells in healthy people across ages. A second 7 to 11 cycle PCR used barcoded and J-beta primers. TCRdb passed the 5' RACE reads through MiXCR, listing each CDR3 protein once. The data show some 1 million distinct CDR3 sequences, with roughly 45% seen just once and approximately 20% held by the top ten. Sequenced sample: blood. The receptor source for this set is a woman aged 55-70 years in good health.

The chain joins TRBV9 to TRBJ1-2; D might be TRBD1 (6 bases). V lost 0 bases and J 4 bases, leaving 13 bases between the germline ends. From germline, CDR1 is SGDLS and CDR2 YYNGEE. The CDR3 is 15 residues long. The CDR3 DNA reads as TGTGCCAGCAGCGTAGCCCAGGGGCTGATCTATGGCTACACCTTC. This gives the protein CASSVAQGLIYGYTF.

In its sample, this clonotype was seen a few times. In nucleotides, the CDR3 is TGTGCCAGCAGCTTAGAGGCAGACATGAACACTGAAGCTTTCTTT. Translating it yields CASSLEADMNTEAFF. The chain joins TRBV7-8 to TRBJ1-1; D not certain. Trimming took off 1 base at V and 0 bases at J, with 9 bases between the two ends. The CDR3 has 15 residues. CDR1 and CDR2 (germline): SGHVS, FQNEAQ.

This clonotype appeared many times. The CDR3 reads CASSGTSRIPFF. The CDR3 nucleotides read TGTGCCAGCAGTGGGACTAGCCGCATACCGTTCTTC. The V call is TRBV25-1, the J call TRBJ2-1; 8 nucleotides line up with TRBD2. Losses at the gene ends were 4 bases for V and 15 bases for J; bases not matched to a gene: 8. The CDR3 is 12 residues long. CDR1 is MGHDK, CDR2 SYGVNS, per germline.

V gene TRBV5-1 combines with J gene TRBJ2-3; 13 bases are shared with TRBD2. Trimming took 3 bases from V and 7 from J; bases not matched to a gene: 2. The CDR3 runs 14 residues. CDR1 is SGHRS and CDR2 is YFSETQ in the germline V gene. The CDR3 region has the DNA TGCGCCAGCAGCTCGGGACTAGCGGGAAATACGCAGTATTTT. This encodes CASSSGLAGNTQYF.